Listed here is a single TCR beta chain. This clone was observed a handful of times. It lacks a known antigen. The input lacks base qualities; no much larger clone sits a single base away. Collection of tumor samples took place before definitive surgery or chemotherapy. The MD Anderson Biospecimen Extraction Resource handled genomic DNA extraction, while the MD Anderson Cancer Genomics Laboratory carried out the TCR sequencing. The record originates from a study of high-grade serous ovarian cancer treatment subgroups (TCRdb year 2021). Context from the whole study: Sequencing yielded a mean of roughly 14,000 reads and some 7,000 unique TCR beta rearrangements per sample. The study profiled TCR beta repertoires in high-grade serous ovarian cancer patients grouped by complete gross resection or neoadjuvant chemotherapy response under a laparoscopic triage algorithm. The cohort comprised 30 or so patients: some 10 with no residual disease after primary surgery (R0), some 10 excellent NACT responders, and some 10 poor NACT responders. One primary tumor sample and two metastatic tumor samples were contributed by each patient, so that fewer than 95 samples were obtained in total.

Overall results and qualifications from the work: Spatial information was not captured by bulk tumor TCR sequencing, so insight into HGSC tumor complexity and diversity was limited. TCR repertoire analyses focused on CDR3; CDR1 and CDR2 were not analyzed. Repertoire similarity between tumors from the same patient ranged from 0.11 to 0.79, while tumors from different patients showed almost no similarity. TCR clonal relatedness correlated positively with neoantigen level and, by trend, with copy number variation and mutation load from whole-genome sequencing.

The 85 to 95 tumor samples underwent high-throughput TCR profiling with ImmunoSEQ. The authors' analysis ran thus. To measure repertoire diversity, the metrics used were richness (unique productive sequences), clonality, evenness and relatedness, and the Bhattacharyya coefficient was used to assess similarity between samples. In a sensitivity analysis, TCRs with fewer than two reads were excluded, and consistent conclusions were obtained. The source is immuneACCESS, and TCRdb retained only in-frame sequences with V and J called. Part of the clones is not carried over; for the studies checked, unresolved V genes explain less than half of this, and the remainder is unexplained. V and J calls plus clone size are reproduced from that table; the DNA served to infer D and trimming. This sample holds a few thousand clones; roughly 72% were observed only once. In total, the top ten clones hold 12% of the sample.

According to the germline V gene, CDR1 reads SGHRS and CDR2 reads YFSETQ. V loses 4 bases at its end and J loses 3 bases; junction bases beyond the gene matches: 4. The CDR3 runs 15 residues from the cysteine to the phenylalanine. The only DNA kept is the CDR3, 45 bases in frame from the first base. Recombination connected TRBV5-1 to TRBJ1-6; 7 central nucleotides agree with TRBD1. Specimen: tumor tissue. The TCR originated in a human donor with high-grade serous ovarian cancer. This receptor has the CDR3 CASSPGTDYNSPLHF. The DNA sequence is TGCGCCAGCAGCCCGGGGACAGACTATAATTCACCCCTCCACTTT. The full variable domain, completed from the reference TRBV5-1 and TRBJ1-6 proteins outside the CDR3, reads KAGVTQTPRYLIKTRGQQVTLSCSPISGHRSVSWYQQTPGQGLQFLFEYFSETQRNKGNFPGRFSGRQFSNSRSEMNVSTLELGDSALYLCASSPGTDYNSPLHFGNGTRLTVT.